This T cell receptor (beta chain) stems from a study of blood T cell repertoires in COVID-19. The germline gives CDR1 MGHRA, CDR2 YSYEKL. Trimming cost V 5 bases and J 0 bases, with 14 bases left between them. The CDR3 totals 16 residues. The assay was immunoSEQ multiplex PCR, and TCRdb's table has in-frame clones only and misses some. There are 150,000 to 200,000 clones in the sample; approximately 86% occur only once, and 15% to 20% lies in the top ten. In terms of age and location, participants ranged from roughly 18 to 100 years and lived in under 30 US areas. The sequencing input was PBMCs or T cells enriched from blood (not recorded which). The receptor comes from a man in his fifties or sixties who had recovered from COVID-19. The chain links TRBV4-1 to TRBJ2-1; TRBD2 is a possible D gene (6 bases). CDR3 in amino acids: CASSFRESSSYNEQFF. Written as DNA, the CDR3 is TGCGCCAGCAGCTTCCGGGAGTCGAGCTCCTACAATGAGCAGTTCTTC.